This TCR beta chain comes out of a study of T cell responses to AZD1222 COVID-19 vaccine. Deletions cut 0 bases from V and 5 bases from J, with 17 bases between. Per the germline V gene, CDR1 is SGHNT and CDR2 is YYREEE (reference sequence). This CDR3 is built from 16 residues. The table came from immunoSEQ multiplex PCR; TCRdb's copy has only in-frame clones and leaves some out. The sample lists approximately 200,000 clones; 85% to 90% were seen once. The receptor was isolated from an adult in good health. The chain carries TRBV5-4 and TRBJ1-2, with D possibly TRBD1 on 5 matching bases. Sequenced here: peripheral blood, sampled on day 0 of MenACWY control vaccination. The DNA for the CDR3 is TGTGCCAGCAGCTTGGCCGGGGGTCTCCTAGGATATGGCTACACCTTC. It translates to CASSLAGGLLGYGYTF.